One sample yielded the 13 T cell receptor beta chains listed below, sequenced in a study of tumor and adjacent non-tumor tissue in lung cancer. Three rounds of nested PCR, following a modified ARM-PCR protocol, produced the TCRbeta library. TCRdb redid the calling of the multiplex PCR reads with MiXCR, one entry per CDR3 protein. The sample has over 130,000 distinct CDR3 sequences, approximately 64% seen once. RNA was extracted from bulk tissue without any cell sorting. Sequenced sample: lung tumor tissue. Every receptor here comes from a man aged 55 to 69 with small cell lung cancer.

Comments on this clonotype: This may be a read error, as it is one base from a much larger clone. This chain joins TRBV20-1 and TRBJ2-2; the match to TRBD2 covers 7 bases. With V trimmed by 0 bases and J by 3 bases, 4 bases remained unmatched. CDR3 size: 15 residues. Germline assignment: CDR1 DFQATT and CDR2 SNEGSKA (reference sequence). CDR3: CSARDWGGDTGELFF. As DNA, the CDR3 is TGCAGTGCTAGAGATTGGGGGGGGGACACCGGGGAGCTGTTTTTT.

Comment on this clonotype: This clone may be a read error of a much larger clone one base away. The chain is built from TRBV6-1 and TRBJ2-7; 8 bases are shared with TRBD1. The CDR3 has 15 amino acids. The V gene's germline CDR1 is MNHNS and CDR2 SASEGT. The CDR3 DNA sequence: TGTGTCAGCAGTCCTGGGGGCCAGGGGGCCCTCGAGCAGTACGTC. It yields the protein CVSSPGGQGALEQYV.

This chain uses TRBV19 with TRBJ2-2, with D hard to call. CDR1 LNHDA and CDR2 SQIVND come from the germline V gene (reference sequence). V lost 1 base, J lost 1 base, and 4 bases lay in between. The CDR3 length is 14 residues. The CDR3 reads CASSIVGNTGELFF. DNA of the CDR3: TGTGCCAGTAGTATAGTAGGGAACACCGGGGAGCTGTTTTTT.

The CDR3 DNA reads TGCAATGTTGGTGGGGATACGCAGTATTTT. This gives the protein CNVGGDTQYF. This chain uses TRBV20-1 with TRBJ2-3, with D uncertain. Germline-derived CDR1 and CDR2 are DFQATT and SNEGSKA (reference sequence). The CDR3 runs 10 residues.

Note on this clonotype: This clone may be a read error of a much larger clone one base away. The chain recombines TRBV24-1 with TRBJ2-3; the D gene is possibly TRBD1 (7 bases). The CDR3 contains 16 residues. Germline lookup yields CDR1 KGHDR and CDR2 SFDVKD. This chain's CDR3 is CATSDSTRGGTDTHYF. The CDR3 DNA follows: TGTGCCACCAGTGATTCAACCCGCGGAGGGACAGATACGCACTATTTT.

At least ten counts were recorded for this clonotype. The V and J genes are TRBV20-1 and TRBJ2-3; TRBD2 matches 8 bases. V was clipped by 5 bases and J by 6 bases; unmatched bases: 10. CDR3 length equals 14 residues. CDR1 is DFQATT and CDR2 is SNEGSKA in the germline V gene (reference sequence). The CDR3 DNA reads as TGCAGTGCTCAGCGGGAGTCTAGCAGGGATACGCAGTATTTT. It yields the protein CSAQRESSRDTQYF.

The gene calls are TRBV28 and TRBJ1-2, with a weak D call TRBD1 (5 bases). V was trimmed by 11 bases and J by 5 bases, leaving 21 bases between them. The CDR3 extends over 14 amino acids. Germline lookup yields CDR1 MDHEN and CDR2 SYDVKM. This CDR3 reads CAGSLSRGVYGYTF. The DNA of the CDR3 is TGTGCCGGTAGTCTCAGCCGAGGGGTGTATGGCTACACCTTC.

The chain links TRBV20-1 to TRBJ2-4, with 9 bases identical to TRBD1. The trim removed 7 bases at V and 7 bases at J, leaving 8 bases unmatched. The germline V gene encodes CDR1 DFQATT and CDR2 SNEGSKA (reference sequence). The length of the CDR3 is 13 residues. CDR3 nucleotide sequence: TGCAGTGTCCCGGGACAGGGAACCAACATTCAGTACTTC. It encodes CSVPGQGTNIQYF.

The rearrangement joins TRBV11-3 to TRBJ2-2, with TRBD1 as a possible D gene (6 bases). Per germline, CDR1 SGHNT and CDR2 YENEEA. V was cut by 5 bases and J by 6 bases, with 10 bases left in between. CDR3 size: 13 residues. The CDR3 sequence: CASSMSGAGELFF. The CDR3 DNA reads TGTGCCAGCAGCATGTCAGGGGCCGGGGAGCTGTTTTTT.

This clonotype was observed a handful of times. The rearrangement uses TRBV6-6 and TRBJ2-7; 10 positions match TRBD2. This CDR3 has 16 amino acids. The V segment lost 2 bases and the J segment 0 bases; nucleotides outside the gene matches: 4. Germline CDR1 MNHNY, CDR2 SVGAGI (reference sequence). CDR3: CASSYPSGRGSYEQYF. The DNA for the CDR3 is TGTGCCAGCAGTTACCCCAGCGGGAGGGGCTCCTACGAGCAGTACTTC.

The V and J genes are TRBV12-3 or TRBV12-4 and TRBJ2-7; 8 bases agree with TRBD2. The CDR3 loop spans 12 amino acids. V lost 8 bases to trimming and J lost 4 bases; unmatched junction nucleotides: 4. As DNA, the CDR3 is TGTGCCAGCGGGACTAGTATTTACGAGCAGTACTTC. It codes for CASGTSIYEQYF.

This clonotype was detected only once. The rearrangement uses TRBV20-1 and TRBJ2-1; D gene uncertain. Germline-derived CDR1 and CDR2 are DFQATT and SNEGSKA (reference sequence). Trimming stripped 1 base from V and 1 base from J, with 11 bases between. CDR3 size: 15 residues. The CDR3, as DNA: TGCAGTGCTAGAGGATACAATGGGTCCTACAATGAGCAGTTCTTC. Residues: CSARGYNGSYNEQFF.

This CDR3 is CASCSDHATQYF. The CDR3 DNA sequence: TGTGCCAGCTGCTCCGACCACGCTACGCAGTATTTT. V usage is TRBV7-9 and J usage is TRBJ2-3; D not resolved. Germline V lookup: CDR1 SEHNR, CDR2 FQNEAQ (reference sequence). V lost 8 bases and J lost 8, with 14 bases in between. CDR3 length: 12 residues. The full variable domain, in which reference TRBV7-9 and TRBJ2-3 provide the parts outside the CDR3, is DTGVSQNPRHKITKRGQNVTFRCDPISEHNRLYWYRQTLGQGPEFLTYFQNEAQLEKSRLLSDRFSAERPKGSFSTLEIQRTEQGDSAMYLCASCSDHATQYFGPGTRLTVL.